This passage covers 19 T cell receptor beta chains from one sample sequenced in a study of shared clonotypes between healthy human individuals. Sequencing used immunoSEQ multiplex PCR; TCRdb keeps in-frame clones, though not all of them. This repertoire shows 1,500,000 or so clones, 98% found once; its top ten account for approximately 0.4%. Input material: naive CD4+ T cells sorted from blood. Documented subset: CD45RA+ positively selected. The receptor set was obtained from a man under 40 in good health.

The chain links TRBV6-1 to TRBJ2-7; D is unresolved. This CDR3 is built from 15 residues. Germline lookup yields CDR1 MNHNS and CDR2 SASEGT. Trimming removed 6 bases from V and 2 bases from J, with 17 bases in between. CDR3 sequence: CASSELALRTYEQYF. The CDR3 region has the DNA TGTGCCAGCAGCGAACTGGCCCTAAGGACCTACGAGCAGTACTTC.

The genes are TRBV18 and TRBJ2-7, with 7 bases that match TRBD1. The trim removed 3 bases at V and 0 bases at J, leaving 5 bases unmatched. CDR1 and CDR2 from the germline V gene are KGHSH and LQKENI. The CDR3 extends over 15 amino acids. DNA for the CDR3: TGTGCCAGCTCACCGCAGGGACAGAGCTCCTACGAGCAGTACTTC. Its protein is CASSPQGQSSYEQYF.

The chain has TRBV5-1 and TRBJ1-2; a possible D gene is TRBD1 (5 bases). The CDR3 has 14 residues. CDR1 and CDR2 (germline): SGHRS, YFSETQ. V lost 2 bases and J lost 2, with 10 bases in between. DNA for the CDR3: TGCGCCAGCAGCTTAGTGGAGGGGAACTATGGCTACACCTTC. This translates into CASSLVEGNYGYTF.

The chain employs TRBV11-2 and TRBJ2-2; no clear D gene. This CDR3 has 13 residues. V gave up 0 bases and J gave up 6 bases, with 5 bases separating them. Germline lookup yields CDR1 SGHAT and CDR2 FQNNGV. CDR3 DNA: TGTGCCAGCAGCTTAGAGGCTTCCGGGGAGCTGTTTTTT. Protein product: CASSLEASGELFF.

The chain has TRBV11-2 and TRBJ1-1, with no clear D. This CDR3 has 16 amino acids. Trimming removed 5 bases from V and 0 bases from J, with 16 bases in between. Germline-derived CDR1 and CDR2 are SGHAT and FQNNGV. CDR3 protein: CASSPLSQDLNTEAFF. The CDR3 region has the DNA TGTGCCAGCAGCCCCCTTTCCCAGGATTTGAACACTGAAGCTTTCTTT.

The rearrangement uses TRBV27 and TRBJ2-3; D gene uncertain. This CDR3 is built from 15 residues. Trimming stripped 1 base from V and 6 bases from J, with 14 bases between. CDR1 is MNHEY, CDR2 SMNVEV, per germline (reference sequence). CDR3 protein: CASSLYRWIYDTQYF. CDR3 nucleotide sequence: TGTGCCAGCAGTTTATACCGCTGGATATATGATACGCAGTATTTT.

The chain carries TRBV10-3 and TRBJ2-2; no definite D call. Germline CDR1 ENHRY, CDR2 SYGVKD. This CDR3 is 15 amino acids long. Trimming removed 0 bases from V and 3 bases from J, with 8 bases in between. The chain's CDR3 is CAISESFLHTGELFF. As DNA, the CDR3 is TGTGCCATCAGTGAGTCGTTCCTTCACACCGGGGAGCTGTTTTTT.

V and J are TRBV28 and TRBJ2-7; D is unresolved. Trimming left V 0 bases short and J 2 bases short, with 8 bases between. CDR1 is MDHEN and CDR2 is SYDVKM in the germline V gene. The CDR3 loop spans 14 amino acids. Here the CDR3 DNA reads TGTGCCAGCAGTTTATGGTCCAGCCCCTACGAGCAGTACTTC. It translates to CASSLWSSPYEQYF.

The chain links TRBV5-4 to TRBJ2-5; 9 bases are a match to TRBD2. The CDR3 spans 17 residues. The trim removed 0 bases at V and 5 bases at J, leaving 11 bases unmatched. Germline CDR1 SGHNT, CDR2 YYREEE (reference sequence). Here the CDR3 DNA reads TGTGCCAGCAGCTTGGCCGGGGCGGGAGGGCCGAGGGAGACCCAGTACTTC. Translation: CASSLAGAGGPRETQYF. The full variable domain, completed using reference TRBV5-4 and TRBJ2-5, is ETGVTQSPTHLIKTRGQQVTLRCSSQSGHNTVSWYQQALGQGPQFIFQYYREEENGRGNFPPRFSGLQFPNYSSELNVNALELDDSALYLCASSLAGAGGPRETQYFGPGTRLLVL.

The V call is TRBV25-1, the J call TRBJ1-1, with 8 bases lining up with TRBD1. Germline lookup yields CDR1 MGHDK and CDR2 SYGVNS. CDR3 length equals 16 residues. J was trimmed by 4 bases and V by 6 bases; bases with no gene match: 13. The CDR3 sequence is CASRSGGMDWGTEAFF. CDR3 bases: TGTGCCAGCAGATCAGGGGGCATGGATTGGGGCACTGAAGCTTTCTTT. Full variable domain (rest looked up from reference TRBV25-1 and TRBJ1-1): EADIYQTPRYLVIGTGKKITLECSQTMGHDKMYWYQQDPGMELHLIHYSYGVNSTEKGDLSSESTVSRIRTEHFPLTLESARPSHTSQYLCASRSGGMDWGTEAFFGQGTRLTVV.

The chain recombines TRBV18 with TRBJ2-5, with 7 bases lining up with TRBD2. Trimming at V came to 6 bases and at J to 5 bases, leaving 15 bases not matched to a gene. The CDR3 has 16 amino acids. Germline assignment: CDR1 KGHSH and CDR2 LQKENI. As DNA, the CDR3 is TGTGCCAGCTCCTCCTCGGGTGACGGGAGGTTCGAGACCCAGTACTTC. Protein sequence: CASSSSGDGRFETQYF.

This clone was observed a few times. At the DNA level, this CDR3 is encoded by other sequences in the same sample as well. The CDR3 loop is CASSLALETQYF. The CDR3 bases are TGCGCCAGCAGCTTGGCCTTAGAGACCCAGTACTTC. The rearrangement joins TRBV5-1 to TRBJ2-5; D call uncertain. The V and J ends lost 0 bases and 4 bases respectively, with 4 bases between them. The germline V gene has CDR1 SGHRS and CDR2 YFSETQ. The CDR3 loop spans 12 amino acids.

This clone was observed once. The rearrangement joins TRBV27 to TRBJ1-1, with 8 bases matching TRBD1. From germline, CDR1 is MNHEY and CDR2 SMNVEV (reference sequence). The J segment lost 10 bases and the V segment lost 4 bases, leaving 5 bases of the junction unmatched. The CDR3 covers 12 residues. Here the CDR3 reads CASSSDRGSAFF. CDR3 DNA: TGTGCCAGCAGTTCCGACAGGGGATCAGCTTTCTTT.

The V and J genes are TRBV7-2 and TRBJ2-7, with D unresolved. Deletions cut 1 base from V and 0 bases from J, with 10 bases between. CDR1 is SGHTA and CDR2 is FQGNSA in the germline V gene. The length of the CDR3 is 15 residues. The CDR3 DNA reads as TGTGCCAGCAGCTTAGAGACGGACCCCTCCTACGAGCAGTACTTC. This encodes CASSLETDPSYEQYF.

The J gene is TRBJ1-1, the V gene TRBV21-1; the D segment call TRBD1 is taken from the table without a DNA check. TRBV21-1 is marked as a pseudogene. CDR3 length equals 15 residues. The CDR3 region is CASSIPGTPNTEAFF. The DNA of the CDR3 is TGTGCCAGCAGCATCCCCGGGACACCGAACACTGAAGCTTTCTTT.

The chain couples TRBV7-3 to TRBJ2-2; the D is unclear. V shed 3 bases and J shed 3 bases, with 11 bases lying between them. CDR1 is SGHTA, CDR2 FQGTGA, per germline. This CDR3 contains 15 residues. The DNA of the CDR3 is TGTGCCAGCAGCTTGGGGTTAGGTGACACCGGGGAGCTGTTTTTT. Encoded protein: CASSLGLGDTGELFF. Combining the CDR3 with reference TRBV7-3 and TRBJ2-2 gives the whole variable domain GAGVSQTPSNKVTEKGKYVELRCDPISGHTALYWYRQSLGQGPEFLIYFQGTGAADDSGLPNDRFFAVRPEGSVSTLKIQRTERGDSAVYLCASSLGLGDTGELFFGEGSRLTVL.

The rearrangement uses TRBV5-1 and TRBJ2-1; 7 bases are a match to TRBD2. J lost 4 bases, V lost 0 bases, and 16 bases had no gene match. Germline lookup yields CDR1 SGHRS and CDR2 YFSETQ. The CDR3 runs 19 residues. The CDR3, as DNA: TGCGCCAGCAGCTTGGCCAAGGAGGCCCGGACTAGTGGTTACAATGAGCAGTTCTTC. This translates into CASSLAKEARTSGYNEQFF.

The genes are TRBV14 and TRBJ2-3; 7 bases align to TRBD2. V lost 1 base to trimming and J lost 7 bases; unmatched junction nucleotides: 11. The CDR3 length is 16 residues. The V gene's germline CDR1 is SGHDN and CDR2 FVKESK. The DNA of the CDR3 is TGTGCCAGCAGCCAAGGGCGGCGGGGGAATCACAATACGCAGTATTTT. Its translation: CASSQGRRGNHNTQYF.

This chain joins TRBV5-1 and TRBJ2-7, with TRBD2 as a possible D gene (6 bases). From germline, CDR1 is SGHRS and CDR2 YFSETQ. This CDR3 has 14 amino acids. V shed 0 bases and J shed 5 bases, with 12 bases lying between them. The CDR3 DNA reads TGCGCCAGCAGCTTGGATGTAGGGAGGAACGAGCAGTACTTC. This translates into CASSLDVGRNEQYF.